One sample yielded the 13 T cell receptor beta chains listed below, sequenced in a study of tumor-infiltrating lymphocytes in primary liver carcinoma. TCR beta cDNA was prepared out of around 460 ng total RNA by means of a constant-region primer. Three nested multiplex PCR rounds of slightly modified ARM-PCR generated TCR beta libraries. Use of TRBV1-TRBV30 forward primers with a C-beta reverse primer characterized the first two PCR rounds, which lasted about 9 cycles each. From the multiplex PCR reads, TCRdb called clonotypes with MiXCR, one entry per CDR3 protein. The table includes 300,000 to 400,000 distinct CDR3 sequences, less than 65% detected once. The authors took blood RNA from unsorted whole blood and also extracted germline DNA. Sequenced material: peripheral blood. The receptor set was obtained from a man aged 35 to 55 with primary liver carcinoma and hepatitis B virus infection.

The table lists this clonotype with many counts. CDR3 protein: CAWSGSGGPGADTQYF. CDR3 sequence (DNA): TGTGCCTGGAGCGGATCCGGCGGGCCGGGGGCAGATACGCAGTATTTT. The J gene is TRBJ2-3, the V gene TRBV30, with D perhaps TRBD2 (6 bases). The CDR3 contains 16 residues. The germline V gene encodes CDR1 GTSNPN and CDR2 SVGIG (reference sequence). The V gene lost 3 bases and the J gene lost 4 bases, with 20 bases spanning the gap. The full variable domain, rest sourced from reference TRBV30 and TRBJ2-3, is SQTIHQWPATLVQPVGSPLSLECTVEGTSNPNLYWYRQAAGRGLQLLFYSVGIGQISSEVPQNLSASRPQDRQFILSSKKLLLSDSGFYLCAWSGSGGPGADTQYFGPGTRLTVL.

Concerning this clonotype itself: One end of the junction fails to match germline, which may point to a read error. This sequence joins TRBV11-2 and TRBJ2-3, with a possible D match to TRBD1 (5 bases). Germline CDR1 SGHAT, CDR2 FQNNGV. The CDR3 has 15 amino acids. The CDR3 is CASGLEQASTDTRYF. In DNA form, the CDR3 reads TGTGCCAGCGGCTTAGAACAGGCGAGCACAGATACGCGGTATTTT.

This clonotype was seen ten or more times. The V call is TRBV4-2, the J call TRBJ2-2, with TRBD1 matching 8 bases. The germline CDR1 and CDR2 sequences are LGHNA and YNFKEQ. J was trimmed by 5 bases and V by 8 bases; bases with no gene match: 10. The CDR3 covers 15 residues. The CDR3 sequence is CASSPDRVNTGELFF. The CDR3, as DNA: TGTGCCAGCTCCCCGGACAGGGTGAATACCGGGGAGCTGTTTTTT.

This clonotype showed up many times. V usage is TRBV11-3 and J usage is TRBJ2-7; D not certain. The CDR3 has 13 amino acids. Germline values: CDR1 SGHNT, CDR2 YENEEA. V lost 0 bases, J lost 6 bases, and 9 bases lay in between. The CDR3 DNA follows: TGTGCCAGCAGCTTAGATAACCCAGGCGAGCAGTACTTC. This gives the protein CASSLDNPGEQYF.

As to this clonotype: A clone one base away is much larger, so this may be a read error. This sequence joins TRBV6-2 or TRBV6-3 and TRBJ1-1, with D maybe TRBD1 (5 bases). The germline CDR1 and CDR2 sequences are MNHEY and SVGEGT. The CDR3 is 17 amino acids. V gave up 7 bases and J gave up 0 bases, with 21 bases separating them. The CDR3 DNA reads as TGTGCCAGCACTGCCCTGTGGGGCGACGGGGTGAACACTGAAGCTTTCTTT. It is translated as CASTALWGDGVNTEAFF.

About this clonotype: An end of the junction differs from the germline gene, which may be a read error. The CDR3 DNA sequence: TGTGTCAGCTGCTTAGGGCGGAACGGGCTCACCGGGGAGCTGTTTTTT. Its translation is CVSCLGRNGLTGELFF. The chain has TRBV11-2 and TRBJ2-2; D call uncertain. This CDR3 has 16 amino acids. In germline, CDR1 is SGHAT, CDR2 FQNNGV.

Turning to this clonotype: At one end the junction does not follow the germline gene, possibly because of a read error. This chain links TRBV14 with TRBJ2-7; TRBD2 agrees at 10 bases. This CDR3 region has 17 residues. The germline CDR1 and CDR2 sequences are SGHDN and FVKESK. In nucleotides, the CDR3 is TGTGTCAGCAGCCCGATTTTGGTAGCGGGGGGATCCTACGAGCAGTACTTC. Translating gives CVSSPILVAGGSYEQYF.

On this clonotype: The junction shows a germline mismatch at one end, possibly a read error. This chain connects TRBV5-1 to TRBJ2-3; no definite D call. The CDR3 consists of 11 residues. CDR1 and CDR2 from the germline V gene are SGHRS and YFSETQ. The DNA for the CDR3 is TGCGCCAGCAGCTCAAGCTTACCGCATTATTTT. This encodes CASSSSLPHYF. Complete variable domain (other parts from reference TRBV5-1 and TRBJ2-3): KAGVTQTPRYLIKTRGQQVTLSCSPISGHRSVSWYQQTPGQGLQFLFEYFSETQRNKGNFPGRFSGRQFSNSRSEMNVSTLELGDSALYLCASSSSLPHYFGPGTRLTVL.

To note about this clonotype: The junction departs from germline at one end; a sequencing error may be responsible. This chain joins TRBV5-1 and TRBJ1-5, with a possible D match to TRBD1 (6 bases). The germline V gene encodes CDR1 SGHRS and CDR2 YFSETQ. The CDR3 has 17 residues. The CDR3 bases are TGCGCCAGCTGCTTGGGAGAGGACAGTTTTGGGAATCAGCCCCAGCATTTT. This codes for CASCLGEDSFGNQPQHF.

With regard to this clonotype: One end of the junction fails to match germline, which may point to a read error. The rearrangement links TRBV4-1 to TRBJ2-7, with D uncertain. Germline CDR1 and CDR2: MGHRA and YSYEKL. CDR3 length: 14 residues. CDR3: CASTQAFRSYEQYF. CDR3 bases: TGCGCCAGCACCCAAGCTTTCAGGTCTTACGAGCAGTACTTC.

As concerns this clonotype: Being one base from a much bigger clone, this may be a read error. Here the CDR3 omits its conserved ending phenylalanine or tryptophan, so a read error is the likely source. This rearrangement joins TRBV6-5 to TRBJ2-1; 9 nucleotides line up with TRBD2. The CDR3 is 20 residues long. CDR1 is MNHEY and CDR2 is SVGAGI in the germline V gene. The V segment lost 4 bases and the J segment 1 base; nucleotides outside the gene matches: 17. The CDR3, as DNA: TGTGCCAGCAGTTTGGATGTAGGACGAGCGGGAGGCTCATCCTACAATGAGCAGTTCCTC. This codes for CASSLDVGRAGGSSYNEQFL.

This clonotype was observed many times. This chain joins TRBV4-1 and TRBJ2-5, with D tentatively TRBD2 (6 bases). The ends were cut back, 4 bases at V and 5 bases at J, with 14 bases in the middle. CDR3 length equals 14 residues. CDR1 MGHRA and CDR2 YSYEKL come from the germline V gene. The CDR3 region has the DNA TGCGCCAGCAGCCCCTATCCGCGGGGTGAGACCCAGTACTTC. The encoded protein is CASSPYPRGETQYF.

With respect to this clonotype: A read error is possible here, since a much larger clone lies one base away. The chain combines TRBV12-3 or TRBV12-4 with TRBJ2-5, with 9 nucleotides matching TRBD2. CDR3 size: 16 residues. The V gene end was trimmed by 6 bases and the J gene end by 5 bases; junction bases not matched to a gene: 13. CDR3 sequence (DNA): TGTGCCAGCAGCCCGTCGGATGCTAGCGGGATGGAGACCCAGTACTTC. Translated, it gives CASSPSDASGMETQYF.